This entry concerns a single TCR beta chain. Its antigen remains unidentified. Original data processing: Filtering differed for immunoSEQ, which gave only junction sequences without quality scores. Profiling relied on immunoSEQ multiplex PCR, and the TCRdb table lists in-frame clones only, not all of them. Clone size and the V and J calls come from that table; the DNA yielded D and trimming. The data contain 1.4 million or so clones, 97% to 99% of them singletons. Healthy adults negative for HIV, lacking recent acute infections or vaccinations, served as donors. This entry belongs to a study of shared clonotypes between healthy human individuals. The study's findings and limits: Sampling covered blood only; tissue repertoires likely differ.

The germline V and J ends were trimmed by 5 bases and 1 base, with 8 bases remaining between them. Looked up from germline, CDR1 is LNHDA and CDR2 is SQIVND (reference sequence). This CDR3 spans 13 amino acids. Sequencing was performed on naive CD4+ T cells sorted from blood. Subset given: CD45RA+ positively selected. This receptor was identified in a man aged 25-45 years in good health. This chain links TRBV19 with TRBJ1-1; no reliable D call. CDR3 sequence reads: CASSETANTEAFF. DNA of the CDR3: TGTGCCAGTAGTGAAACAGCGAACACTGAAGCTTTCTTT.